This is a list of T cell receptor beta chains from one sample in a study of blood T cells in healthy people across ages. One entry per CDR3 protein, called by TCRdb with MiXCR from the 5' RACE reads. The sample has about 970,000 distinct CDR3 sequences, 51% seen once. The sample was blood. Receptor source: a woman in her sixties or seventies in good health. The CDR3 runs from the conserved cysteine through the conserved F or W. The D gene is left open where the match is weak. Clone size is stated in some rows and not others, as once, few, many or a class when expanded.

v_gene	abundance	j_gene	d_gene	CDR3aa	CDR3nt
TRBV15	-	TRBJ2-1	-	CATSRQGNEQFF	TGTGCCACCAGCAGACAGGGAAATGAGCAGTTCTTC
TRBV15	-	TRBJ1-1	-	CATSSGVRGTEAFF	TGTGCCACCAGCAGCGGCGTCCGAGGCACTGAAGCTTTCTTT
TRBV7-9	-	TRBJ1-5	-	CASSPPGPGRDQPQHF	TGTGCCAGCAGCCCTCCGGGACCCGGACGCGATCAGCCCCAGCATTTT
TRBV20-1	few	TRBJ2-1	-	CSAIDFEQFF	TGCAGTGCTATCGACTTTGAGCAGTTCTTC
TRBV18	-	TRBJ2-1	-	CASSLRTENNEQFF	TGTGCCAGCTCACTAAGAACAGAGAACAATGAGCAGTTCTTC
TRBV4-1	-	TRBJ2-1	TRBD1	CASSPQGALEQFF	TGCGCCAGCAGCCCCCAGGGGGCCCTCGAGCAGTTCTTC
TRBV7-2	-	TRBJ2-1	-	CASSLDGGTYNEQFF	TGTGCCAGCAGCTTAGACGGGGGAACCTACAATGAGCAGTTCTTC
TRBV27	-	TRBJ2-7	-	CASSFGKSYEQYF	TGTGCCAGCAGTTTCGGGAAATCCTACGAGCAGTACTTC
TRBV4-1	-	TRBJ2-7	-	CASSQRTNADLDEQYF	TGCGCCAGCAGCCAACGGACTAACGCCGACCTGGACGAGCAGTACTTC
TRBV6-1	-	TRBJ2-7	-	CASSNFYPPYEQYF	TGTGCCAGCTCCAACTTTTATCCCCCCTACGAGCAGTACTTC
TRBV7-8	-	TRBJ2-5	-	CASSLWGGNEQYF	TGTGCCAGCAGCTTATGGGGGGGCAATGAGCAGTACTTC
TRBV20-1	-	TRBJ2-5	-	CSAEGFAGPVYF	TGCAGTGCGGAGGGGTTTGCGGGGCCTGTGTACTTC
TRBV2	-	TRBJ1-5	TRBD1	CASKRGQENQPQHF	TGTGCCAGCAAGAGGGGGCAGGAAAATCAGCCCCAGCATTTT
TRBV21-1	-	TRBJ1-6	-	CASSNGIRSDRALLHF	TGTGCCAGCAGCAATGGGATTAGATCCGACAGGGCTCTCCTCCACTTT
TRBV7-2	-	TRBJ2-3	-	CASSLSITRDSTQYF	TGTGCCAGCAGCTTAAGTATTACACGGGACTCTACGCAGTATTTT
TRBV27	few	TRBJ1-2	TRBD1	CASSPPGGAHGYTF	TGTGCCAGCAGCCCCCCAGGGGGGGCCCATGGCTACACCTTC
TRBV25-1	few	TRBJ2-5	TRBD1	CASSGQGLGTQYF	TGTGCCAGCAGTGGACAGGGGCTCGGGACCCAGTACTTC
TRBV12-3/TRBV12-4	-	TRBJ2-1	TRBD2	CASRLAGGPYNEQFF	TGTGCCAGCAGATTAGCGGGAGGGCCTTACAATGAGCAGTTCTTC
TRBV7-2	-	TRBJ2-7	-	CASSLGGRYYEQYF	TGTGCCAGCAGCTTGGGGGGGCGGTACTACGAGCAGTACTTC
TRBV4-1	-	TRBJ2-7	-	CASSPSRSYEQYF	TGCGCCAGCAGCCCAAGCAGGTCCTACGAGCAGTACTTC
TRBV25-1	-	TRBJ2-1	TRBD2	CASSGYSGRSEQFF	TGTGCCAGCAGTGGGTATAGCGGGAGATCGGAGCAGTTCTTC
TRBV28	-	TRBJ2-3	-	CASSTTQYTQYF	TGTGCCAGCAGTACCACACAATATACGCAGTATTTT
TRBV2	-	TRBJ2-4	TRBD2	CASGTLAGLNNEQYF	TGTGCCAGCGGGACTCTAGCGGGATTAAACAATGAGCAGTACTTC
TRBV7-9	-	TRBJ2-3	TRBD2	CASSLLLAGSTDTQYF	TGTGCCAGCAGCTTACTGCTAGCGGGGAGCACAGATACGCAGTATTTT
TRBV6-1	-	TRBJ1-2	-	CASRSVDQFGYTF	TGTGCCAGCAGGAGTGTCGATCAATTCGGCTACACCTTC
TRBV2	few	TRBJ2-5	-	CASSGPGTYQETQYF	TGTGCCAGCAGTGGGCCGGGTACGTACCAAGAGACCCAGTACTTC
TRBV7-2	many	TRBJ2-4	-	CASSLVGEVDIQYF	TGTGCCAGCAGCTTAGTTGGGGAGGTGGACATTCAGTACTTC
TRBV10-3	-	TRBJ2-7	-	CAISESIGTYEQYF	TGTGCCATCAGTGAGTCGATCGGTACCTACGAGCAGTACTTC
TRBV20-1	-	TRBJ2-1	-	CSAKTGWRQFF	TGCAGTGCCAAAACAGGGTGGCGGCAGTTCTTC
TRBV4-2	few	TRBJ2-7	-	CASSRRLDSYEQYF	TGTGCCAGCAGCCGACGACTAGACTCCTACGAGCAGTACTTC
TRBV20-1	-	TRBJ2-7	TRBD2	CSARDGSGRYEQYF	TGCAGTGCTAGAGATGGTAGCGGGAGGTACGAGCAGTACTTC
TRBV7-9	few	TRBJ2-3	TRBD2	CASSLGLAGESSTDTQYF	TGTGCCAGCAGCTTGGGGCTAGCGGGAGAGTCGAGCACAGATACGCAGTATTTT
TRBV29-1	-	TRBJ1-1	-	CSGGVNTEAFF	TGCAGCGGGGGGGTGAACACTGAAGCTTTCTTT
TRBV12-3/TRBV12-4	few	TRBJ2-7	TRBD1	CASSLFGQGFSEQYF	TGTGCCAGCAGTTTATTTGGACAGGGATTTAGCGAGCAGTACTTC
TRBV15	-	TRBJ2-5	TRBD2	CATSRDPGGVETQYF	TGTGCCACCAGCAGAGATCCGGGGGGGGTAGAGACCCAGTACTTC
TRBV6-1	-	TRBJ1-6	-	CASRHRVRSSYNSPLHF	TGTGCCAGCAGACACAGGGTCCGGAGCTCCTATAATTCACCCCTCCACTTT
TRBV3-1	-	TRBJ2-5	TRBD2	CASSQERGRGKTQYF	TGTGCCAGCAGCCAAGAGCGCGGGAGGGGGAAGACCCAGTACTTC
TRBV29-1	-	TRBJ1-1	TRBD1	CSVAGQGGGLNTEAFF	TGCAGCGTTGCTGGACAGGGGGGGGGGTTGAACACTGAAGCTTTCTTT
TRBV20-1	-	TRBJ2-5	-	CSARDGGRLETQYF	TGCAGTGCTAGAGATGGTGGCAGGCTAGAGACCCAGTACTTC
TRBV28	-	TRBJ2-2	TRBD2	CATRTSGRLSGELFF	TGTGCCACCCGGACTAGCGGGAGACTTTCCGGGGAGCTGTTTTTT
TRBV6-5	few	TRBJ2-7	TRBD1	CASNPGQGIYEQYF	TGTGCCAGCAACCCGGGACAGGGTATCTACGAGCAGTACTTC
TRBV12-3/TRBV12-4	-	TRBJ2-1	-	CASSWSVANEQFF	TGTGCCAGCAGTTGGTCTGTTGCGAATGAGCAGTTCTTC
TRBV5-1	-	TRBJ2-7	TRBD1	CASSTDRGHLYEQYF	TGCGCCAGCAGCACCGACAGGGGGCACCTCTACGAGCAGTACTTC
TRBV10-3	few	TRBJ2-5	TRBD2	CAISGPGTTKETQYF	TGTGCCATCAGCGGCCCCGGGACTACGAAAGAGACCCAGTACTTC
TRBV29-1	-	TRBJ2-6	TRBD2	CSVVRGGAGTGANVLTF	TGCAGCGTTGTTAGAGGTGGAGCGGGAACTGGGGCCAACGTCCTGACTTTC
TRBV11-1	-	TRBJ2-7	-	CASSFRPGPRVYEQYF	TGTGCCAGCAGCTTTAGGCCGGGGCCACGCGTCTACGAGCAGTACTTC
TRBV6-2/TRBV6-3	few	TRBJ2-5	-	CASIRREWGTQYF	TGTGCCAGCATTCGAAGGGAGTGGGGGACCCAGTACTTC
TRBV6-2/TRBV6-3	-	TRBJ1-1	-	CASSDYENTEAFF	TGTGCCAGCAGTGATTATGAGAACACTGAAGCTTTCTTT
TRBV4-1	-	TRBJ2-5	TRBD1	CASSQAGQGKETQYF	TGCGCCAGCAGCCAAGCCGGACAGGGGAAAGAGACCCAGTACTTC
TRBV3-1	many	TRBJ2-3	TRBD1	CASSQGTGEITADTQYF	TGTGCCAGCAGCCAAGGGACAGGGGAGATAACCGCAGATACGCAGTATTTT
TRBV29-1	few	TRBJ2-5	TRBD1	CSVRQGAKTQYF	TGCAGCGTCCGACAGGGGGCGAAGACCCAGTACTTC
TRBV20-1	-	TRBJ2-7	-	CSARDTTGFSYEQYF	TGCAGTGCTAGAGATACTACAGGCTTTTCCTACGAGCAGTACTTC